This TCR beta chain was recovered during a study of response to subunit inactivated influenza vaccine. About this clonotype itself: Its antigen is currently unknown.

TCRdb itself ran the RT-PCR reads through MiXCR, one entry per CDR3 protein. There are 300,000 to 350,000 distinct CDR3 sequences in the sample; about a fifth occur only once, and 9.5% to 13% lies in the top ten. V lost 5 bases, J lost 9 bases, and 17 bases lay in between. The CDR3 sequence is 15 residues long. CDR1 is SGHTA and CDR2 is FQGNSA in the germline V gene. Overall study findings and caveats: The authors suggested that every seasonal influenza vaccination recruits few new T cells.

The sequencing used PBMCs from blood, collected 21 months after vaccination. The V gene is TRBV7-2, the J gene TRBJ1-6; possible D gene TRBD1, 5 bases. The sequence came from a man aged 50 to 69 who received an inactivated influenza vaccine. The CDR3 DNA reads TGTGCCAGCAGCCCCCAAACTGGGACCGGTTCACCCCTCCACTTT. Amino acids: CASSPQTGTGSPLHF. Full variable domain (remainder filled in from reference TRBV7-2 and TRBJ1-6): GAGVSQSPSNKVTEKGKDVELRCDPISGHTALYWYRQSLGQGLEFLIYFQGNSAPDKSGLPSDRFSAERTGGSVSTLTIQRTQQEDSAVYLCASSPQTGTGSPLHFGNGTRLTVT.